This is a list of T cell receptor beta chains from one sample in a study of T cells in localized non-small cell lung cancer. Here immunoSEQ multiplex PCR was the method, and the copy in TCRdb shows in-frame clones only, minus some. The sample comprises 1,500 to 2,000 clones, around 24% of which are singletons, and around a quarter rests with the top ten. Here the sequenced sample was normal lung tissue next to the tumor, taken before any cancer treatment. The receptors come from a male donor older than 55 with stage II lung adenocarcinoma. CDR3s include the opening cysteine and the closing phenylalanine or tryptophan. A D gene is named only where the DNA matches it firmly. Size is stated for part of the rows, as once, few or many counts, or as a class when the clone is expanded.

v_call	clone_size	d_call	j_call	cdr3_aa	cdr3_nt
TRBV5-1	NA	NA	TRBJ2-1	CASSFLVRSNNEQFF	TGCGCCAGCAGCTTCCTCGTTAGGTCTAACAATGAGCAGTTCTTC
TRBV19	large	TRBD1	TRBJ1-4	CASNPRQGWNEKLFF	TGTGCCAGTAATCCCCGACAGGGGTGGAACGAAAAACTGTTTTTT
TRBV19	NA	NA	TRBJ1-1	CASSMDLRGLNTEAFF	TGTGCCAGTAGTATGGACCTCAGGGGCCTGAACACTGAAGCTTTCTTT
TRBV11-3	few	TRBD2	TRBJ2-1	CASSLAGLAGVNEQFF	TGTGCCAGCAGCTTGGCCGGACTAGCGGGAGTAAATGAGCAGTTCTTC
TRBV11-3	NA	NA	TRBJ1-5	CASSEGQFNQPQHF	TGTGCCAGCAGCGAAGGACAGTTCAATCAGCCCCAGCATTTT
TRBV9	NA	NA	TRBJ2-1	CASSDSLSGLSGLWNEQFF	TGTGCCAGCAGCGATTCGCTGAGTGGGCTTAGCGGCCTGTGGAATGAGCAGTTCTTC
TRBV12-1	NA	NA	TRBJ2-3	CASSPRRPRDRGNTDTQYF	TGTGCCAGCAGCCCTCGCCGCCCCAGGGACAGGGGGAACACAGATACGCAGTATTTT
TRBV6-8	few	TRBD1	TRBJ1-1	CASSYRTGPMNTEAFF	TGTGCCAGCAGTTATCGGACAGGGCCCATGAACACTGAAGCTTTCTTT
TRBV6-8	NA	NA	TRBJ1-1	CASRTGNTEAFF	TGTGCCAGCAGGACAGGGAACACTGAAGCTTTCTTT
TRBV6-8	few	NA	TRBJ1-2	CASSEDSYGYTF	TGTGCCAGCAGCGAGGACTCCTATGGCTACACCTTC
TRBV28	few	NA	TRBJ1-5	CASSLMSRQPQHF	TGTGCCAGCAGTTTAATGAGCCGTCAGCCCCAGCATTTT
TRBV11-3	medium-sized	NA	TRBJ1-1	CASSAPRDTLSTEAFF	TGTGCCAGCAGCGCCCCCCGGGACACCTTGAGCACTGAAGCTTTCTTT
TRBV9	few	NA	TRBJ2-5	CASSAARETQYF	TGTGCCAGCAGTGCGGCCCGAGAGACCCAGTACTTC
TRBV11-3	NA	NA	TRBJ2-1	CASSRVSRSYNEQFF	TGTGCCAGCAGCCGCGTAAGTCGCTCCTACAATGAGCAGTTCTTC
TRBV30	NA	NA	TRBJ1-4	CAWRGSTNEKLFF	TGTGCCTGGAGGGGGTCAACTAATGAAAAACTGTTTTTT
TRBV11-3	medium-sized	TRBD2	TRBJ2-3	CASSPRTSGPTDTQYF	TGTGCCAGCAGCCCAAGGACTAGCGGACCCACAGATACGCAGTATTTT
TRBV5-1	NA	NA	TRBJ2-1	CASSLTAGSSYNEQFF	TGCGCCAGCAGCTTGACCGCGGGGAGCTCCTACAATGAGCAGTTCTTC
TRBV11-3	NA	TRBD2	TRBJ2-3	CASSQGEGGPGTQYF	TGTGCCAGCAGCCAAGGCGAGGGAGGGCCCGGGACGCAGTATTTT
TRBV14	NA	NA	TRBJ2-3	CASSQDLNTDTQYF	TGTGCCAGCAGCCAAGATCTGAACACAGATACGCAGTATTTT
TRBV29-1	NA	TRBD1	TRBJ1-2	CSVEVGPGQTYGYTF	TGCAGCGTTGAAGTGGGGCCGGGACAGACCTATGGCTACACCTTC
TRBV6-8	large	NA	TRBJ1-1	CASSLIPNTEAFF	TGTGCCAGCAGTTTAATCCCGAACACTGAAGCTTTCTTT
TRBV19	NA	NA	TRBJ1-5	CASALGRIGSNQPQHF	TGTGCCAGTGCTCTCGGGAGGATTGGAAGCAATCAGCCCCAGCATTTT